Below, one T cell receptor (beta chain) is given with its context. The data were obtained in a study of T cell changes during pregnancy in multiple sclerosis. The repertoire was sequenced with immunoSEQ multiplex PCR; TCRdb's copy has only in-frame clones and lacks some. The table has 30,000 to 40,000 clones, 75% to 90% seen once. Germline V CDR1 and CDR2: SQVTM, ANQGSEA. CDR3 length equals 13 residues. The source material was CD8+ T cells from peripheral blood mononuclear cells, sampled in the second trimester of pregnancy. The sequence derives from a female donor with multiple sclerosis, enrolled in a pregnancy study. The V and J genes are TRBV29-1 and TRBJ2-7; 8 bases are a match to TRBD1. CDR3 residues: CSSRDRNSYEQYF. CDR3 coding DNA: TGCAGTAGTCGGGACAGGAACTCCTACGAGCAGTACTTC.